The source of this TCR beta chain is a study of T cells after yellow fever vaccination. Study-wide points: FACS-sorted repertoires might harbor abundant contaminating clonotypes from the bulk population.

TCRdb fed the 5' RACE reads into MiXCR, producing one record per CDR3 protein. The sample lists more than 250,000 distinct CDR3 sequences, 6.8% occurring once. This clonotype was seen only a few times. The antigen is undetermined. One junction end disagrees with the germline gene, perhaps due to a read error. The sequencing here drew on PBMCs, taken more than 35 days after the first yellow fever vaccination. The receptor's source is a man younger than 35 who received the YFV17D yellow fever vaccine.

This chain's CDR3 is CASSYDEAGVGVTF. In DNA, the CDR3 is TGTGCCAGCAGTTACGATGAGGCAGGGGTTGGAGTGACTTTT. The gene calls are TRBV6-5 and TRBJ1-4; TRBD1 is a possible D gene (6 bases). The length of the CDR3 is 14 residues. Germline V gene sequence: CDR1 MNHEY, CDR2 SVGAGI.